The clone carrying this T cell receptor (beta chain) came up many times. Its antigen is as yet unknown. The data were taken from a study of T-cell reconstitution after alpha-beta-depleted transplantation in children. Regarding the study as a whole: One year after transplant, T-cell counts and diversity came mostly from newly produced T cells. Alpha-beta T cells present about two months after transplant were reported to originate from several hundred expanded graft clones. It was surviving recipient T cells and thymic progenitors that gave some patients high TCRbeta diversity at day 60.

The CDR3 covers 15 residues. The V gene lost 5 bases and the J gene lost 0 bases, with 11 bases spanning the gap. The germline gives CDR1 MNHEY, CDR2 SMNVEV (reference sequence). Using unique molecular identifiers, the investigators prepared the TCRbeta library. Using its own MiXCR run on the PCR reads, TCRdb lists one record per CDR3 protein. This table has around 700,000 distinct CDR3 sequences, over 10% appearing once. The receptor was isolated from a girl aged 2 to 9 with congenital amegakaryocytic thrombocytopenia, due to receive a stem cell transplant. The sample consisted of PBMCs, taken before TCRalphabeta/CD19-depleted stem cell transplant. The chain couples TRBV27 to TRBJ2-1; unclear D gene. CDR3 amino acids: CASSNGPSSYNEQFF. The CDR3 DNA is TGTGCCAGCAGTAACGGCCCAAGCTCCTACAATGAGCAGTTCTTC.